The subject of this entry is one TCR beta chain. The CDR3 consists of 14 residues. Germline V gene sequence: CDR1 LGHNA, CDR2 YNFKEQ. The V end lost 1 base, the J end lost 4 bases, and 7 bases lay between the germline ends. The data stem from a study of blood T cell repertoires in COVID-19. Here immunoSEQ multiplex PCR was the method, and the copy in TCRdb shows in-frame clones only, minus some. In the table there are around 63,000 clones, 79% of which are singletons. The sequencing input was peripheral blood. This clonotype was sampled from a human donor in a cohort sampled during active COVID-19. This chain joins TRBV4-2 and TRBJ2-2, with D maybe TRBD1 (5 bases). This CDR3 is CASSQARGTGELFF. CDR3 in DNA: TGTGCCAGCAGCCAAGCTAGGGGCACCGGGGAGCTGTTTTTT.